Included here is one T cell receptor (beta chain) sequence, with context. The data belong to a study of PD-1 blockade in classical Hodgkin lymphoma. Each patient's relapse followed autologous stem cell transplantation, and brentuximab vedotin exposure varied. The CDR3 sequence is 14 residues long. Trimming took off 5 bases at V and 6 bases at J, with 17 bases between the two ends. CDR1 MNHNY and CDR2 SVGAGI come from the germline V gene (reference sequence). Sequencing was performed with immunoSEQ multiplex PCR; in TCRdb, only in-frame clones are kept and a portion is missing. This table has about 18,000 clones, 70% to 90% appearing once.

V usage is TRBV6-6 and J usage is TRBJ2-7; tentative D call: TRBD1 (6 bases). This TCR came from a human donor with classical Hodgkin lymphoma. The material was peripheral blood mononuclear cells (PBMCs), obtained before the second cycle of nivolumab. The CDR3 bases are TGTGCCAGCAGTCCACTCGCACAGGGAGTCGAGCAGTACTTC. Its translation: CASSPLAQGVEQYF.